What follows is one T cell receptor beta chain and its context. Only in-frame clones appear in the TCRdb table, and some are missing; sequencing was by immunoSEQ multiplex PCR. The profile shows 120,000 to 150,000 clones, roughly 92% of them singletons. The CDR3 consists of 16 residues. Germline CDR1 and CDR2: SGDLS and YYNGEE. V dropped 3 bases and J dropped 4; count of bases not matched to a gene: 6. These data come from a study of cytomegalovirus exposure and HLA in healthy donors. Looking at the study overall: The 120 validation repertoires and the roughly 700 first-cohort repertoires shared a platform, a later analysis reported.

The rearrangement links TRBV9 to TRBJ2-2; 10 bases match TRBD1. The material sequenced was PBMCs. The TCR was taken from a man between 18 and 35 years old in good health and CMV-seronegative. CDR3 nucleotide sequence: TGTGCCAGCAGCGCCTTTGGACAGGGGGGCACCGGGGAGCTGTTTTTT. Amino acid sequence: CASSAFGQGGTGELFF.